This entry features one T cell receptor beta chain sequence. The data stem from a study of blood T cell repertoires in COVID-19. Study as a whole: The United States, Italy and Spain were the sources of the acute and convalescent COVID-19 samples.

Recruitment covered some 25 US areas and drew participants whose ages spanned 18 to 89 years. The assay was immunoSEQ multiplex PCR, and TCRdb's table has in-frame clones only and misses some. The sample lists 300,000 or so clones, roughly 87% seen once, with 4.5% to 7% in the top ten. The length of the CDR3 is 15 residues. V lost 2 bases, J lost 2 bases, and 10 bases lay in between. The V gene's germline CDR1 is SGHTA and CDR2 FQGNSA. Sequenced sample: PBMCs or T cells enriched from blood (not recorded which). This receptor was identified in a woman between 25 and 40 years old who had recovered from COVID-19. V gene TRBV7-2 combines with J gene TRBJ1-3; D is ambiguous. CDR3 sequence reads: CASSLFVGAGNTIYF. In DNA, the CDR3 is TGTGCCAGCAGCTTATTTGTGGGCGCTGGAAACACCATATATTTT.